This T cell receptor (beta chain) derives from a study of CD8+CD57+ T cells in acquired aplastic anemia. Background on the study: Sorted CD4+ and CD8+ cells yielded roughly 3.4 ug of DNA on average.

Trimming took 2 bases from V and 10 from J, leaving 9 bases between them. The CDR3 is 13 amino acids. Per the germline V gene, CDR1 is SGHTA and CDR2 is FQGNSA. Study outcomes and limitations: A significant difference in CD8+ Simpson's diversity between patients and controls was not found. Researchers report that 25 to 30 CD8+ CDR3 sequences appeared in both patients and controls.

TCR beta VDJ and CDR3 were profiled, and genomic DNA was the template. Each CDR3 protein gets one entry after TCRdb re-called the reads with MiXCR. The repertoire consists of hundreds of thousands of distinct CDR3 sequences, with 55% to 65% occurring once and the leading ten covering roughly 8%. This clonotype was found many times. The antigen is undetermined. The receptor was isolated from a human donor with severe aplastic anemia or a healthy control (not recorded which). Material for sequencing was sorted CD4+, CD8+, or CD8+CD57+ T cells (not recorded which) from PBMCs. The chain couples TRBV7-2 to TRBJ1-6; no clear D gene. CDR3 in DNA: TGTGCCAGCAGCTTATCGGGGTACTCACCCCTCCACTTT. It translates to CASSLSGYSPLHF.